The 5 T cell receptor beta chains presented below share a single source sample, sequenced in a study of OX40 agonist ivuxolimab in advanced cancers. Using immunoSEQ multiplex PCR, the repertoire was profiled, and TCRdb retains in-frame clones only, with some absent. The data contain under 40,000 clones, about 90% of them singletons. The starting material was CD4+ or CD8+ T cells sorted from blood, obtained in a trial of the OX40 agonist ivuxolimab. The source of these receptors is an adult with an advanced solid tumor such as melanoma, head and neck, liver or kidney cancer.

The chain employs TRBV7-8 and TRBJ2-7; 7 positions match TRBD1. The length of the CDR3 is 13 residues. J lost 5 bases, V lost 3 bases, and 4 bases had no gene match. Germline CDR1 is SGHVS and CDR2 is FQNEAQ. The CDR3: CASSFFDRDEQYF. As DNA, the CDR3 is TGTGCCAGCAGCTTTTTTGACAGGGACGAGCAGTACTTC. Full variable domain (missing parts from reference TRBV7-8 and TRBJ2-7): GAGVSQSPRYKVAKRGQDVALRCDPISGHVSLFWYQQALGQGPEFLTYFQNEAQLDKSGLPSDRFFAERPEGSVSTLKIQRTQQEDSAVYLCASSFFDRDEQYFGPGTRLTVT.

The chain carries TRBV5-8 and TRBJ1-2; D unresolved. This CDR3 has 11 amino acids. The germline V and J ends were trimmed by 2 bases and 6 bases, with 5 bases remaining between them. Germline V gene sequence: CDR1 SGHTS, CDR2 YDEGEE. As DNA, the CDR3 is TGTGCCAGCAGCTTCGGGGATGGCTACACCTTC. It is translated as CASSFGDGYTF.

This chain uses TRBV13 with TRBJ2-1; weak D call: TRBD1 (5 bases). In germline, CDR1 is PRHDT, CDR2 FYEKMQ (reference sequence). The CDR3 has 13 amino acids. V lost 2 bases, J lost 6 bases, and 8 bases lay in between. The CDR3 loop is CASSLQGSNEQFF. CDR3 in DNA: TGTGCCAGCAGCTTACAGGGAAGCAATGAGCAGTTCTTC.

The rearrangement uses TRBV6-5 and TRBJ1-2; D is uncertain. V shed 11 bases and J shed 5 bases, with 12 bases lying between them. CDR3 size: 11 residues. The germline V gene has CDR1 MNHEY and CDR2 SVGAGI. CDR3 sequence (DNA): TGTGCCTGTAGGTCCGAGTATGGCTACACCTTC. It encodes CACRSEYGYTF.

This CDR3 is CASSDPLREDTQYF. CDR3 bases: TGTGCCAGCAGTGACCCACTGAGGGAAGATACGCAGTATTTT. The V gene is TRBV6-1, the J gene TRBJ2-3; perhaps TRBD2 as D (5 bases). In germline, CDR1 is MNHNS, CDR2 SASEGT. This CDR3 spans 14 amino acids. The V and J ends lost 3 bases and 5 bases respectively, with 12 bases between them.